The 8 T cell receptor beta chains reported below all come from one sample, sequenced in a study of identical twins. TCRdb re-derived calls from the 5' RACE reads in MiXCR, one entry per CDR3 protein. The sample holds approximately 1.8 million distinct CDR3 sequences, under 35% seen once. Sequencing input: cord blood. The receptor set was obtained from a newborn girl in good health.

The chain employs TRBV5-1 and TRBJ2-7; D perhaps matches TRBD2 (5 bases). With 5 bases removed from V and 2 bases from J, the gap between germline ends came to 14 bases. Germline CDR1 is SGHRS and CDR2 is YFSETQ. The CDR3 extends over 14 amino acids. The CDR3: CASRVEEGTYEQYF. In nucleotides, the CDR3 is TGCGCCAGCAGAGTTGAAGAGGGTACCTACGAGCAGTACTTC.

This clonotype was counted between two and nine times. V is TRBV3-1 and J is TRBJ2-7; a weak D match, TRBD2 (7 bases). The V end lost 0 bases, the J end lost 3 bases, and 21 bases lay between the germline ends. The CDR3 is made up of 18 amino acids. Germline values: CDR1 LGHDT, CDR2 YNNKEL (reference sequence). The CDR3 reads CASSQEGGGYPRLYEQYF. The CDR3 bases are TGTGCCAGCAGCCAAGAAGGGGGGGGCTACCCCCGACTCTACGAGCAGTACTTC.

This clonotype was seen ten or more times. This rearrangement joins TRBV20-1 to TRBJ1-4; D unclear. V dropped 3 bases and J dropped 8 bases, with 4 bases sitting between them. Per germline, CDR1 DFQATT and CDR2 SNEGSKA (reference sequence). CDR3 length equals 10 residues. CDR3 residues: CSASREKLFF. The CDR3 DNA sequence: TGCAGTGCTAGTCGCGAAAAACTGTTTTTT.

V is TRBV2 and J is TRBJ2-1; 9 positions match TRBD2. Matching the DNA end better, TRBJ2-7 makes the J call doubtful. From germline, CDR1 is SNHLY and CDR2 FYNNEI. This CDR3 region has 14 residues. CDR3 amino acids: CASSDRTSDNEQYF. Written as DNA, the CDR3 is TGTGCCAGCAGTGACCGGACTAGCGACAATGAGCAGTACTTC.

The V call is TRBV5-6, the J call TRBJ2-2; 10 nucleotides match TRBD2. The CDR3 spans 19 residues. V was clipped by 2 bases and J by 1 base; unmatched bases: 11. Germline CDR1 is SGHDT and CDR2 is YYEEEE. The CDR3 loop is CASSFVPSGSFRNTGELFF. The DNA of the CDR3 is TGTGCCAGCAGCTTTGTTCCTAGCGGGAGTTTTCGGAACACCGGGGAGCTGTTTTTT.

This clonotype was detected a few times. The V gene is TRBV28, the J gene TRBJ1-1; D is perhaps TRBD1 (5 bases). CDR3 length: 18 residues. V was trimmed by 3 bases and J by 0 bases, leaving 20 bases between them. From germline, CDR1 is MDHEN and CDR2 SYDVKM. The CDR3: CASSFLRGSRGMNTEAFF. CDR3 sequence (DNA): TGTGCCAGCAGTTTCCTCCGGGGGTCAAGAGGGATGAACACTGAAGCTTTCTTT.

This clonotype appeared many times. The chain couples TRBV20-1 to TRBJ2-5; no reliable D call. The germline V and J ends were trimmed by 4 bases and 5 bases, with 14 bases remaining between them. CDR3 length equals 13 residues. Germline assignment: CDR1 DFQATT and CDR2 SNEGSKA (reference sequence). Here the CDR3 reads CSATRRYRETQYF. The CDR3 nucleotides read TGCAGTGCTACGCGGAGATACCGGGAGACCCAGTACTTC.

V gene TRBV20-1 combines with J gene TRBJ1-1, with D unresolved. The ends were cut back, 6 bases at V and 2 bases at J, with 13 bases in the middle. The CDR3 has 13 amino acids. Germline assignment: CDR1 DFQATT and CDR2 SNEGSKA (reference sequence). DNA of the CDR3: TGCAGTGCCGACATAAGTTTCAACACTGAAGCTTTCTTT. It encodes CSADISFNTEAFF.